A selection of T cell receptor beta chains follows, all from one sample in a study of chemoradiotherapy in HPV16-positive cancers. Only in-frame clones appear in the TCRdb table, and some are missing; sequencing was by immunoSEQ multiplex PCR. The sample consists of 4,000 to 6,000 clones, around 78% of them appearing once. Sequences were derived from tumor tissue, sampled from a patient who underwent chemoradiotherapy. The receptors were sampled from a human donor with HPV-associated anogenital cancer. Both conserved end residues are part of each CDR3. D genes are given only for firm matches. Size values are once, few and many counts, or a class for expanded clones, and some rows have none.

cdr3_aa cdr3_nt j_call clone_size v_call d_call
CASSSNTATDTQYF TGTGCCAGCTCATCCAACACAGCTACAGATACGCAGTATTTT TRBJ2-3 - TRBV6-4 -
CASSLDTGGNQPQHF TGTGCCAGCAGCTTAGACACAGGAGGCAATCAGCCCCAGCATTTT TRBJ1-5 once TRBV7-9 -
CASSLGWNMNTEAFF TGTGCCAGCAGCTTGGGTTGGAATATGAACACTGAAGCTTTCTTT TRBJ1-1 large TRBV5-5 -
CASGRGPQETQYF TGTGCCAGCGGCCGGGGCCCGCAAGAGACCCAGTACTTC TRBJ2-5 - TRBV25-1 -
CASSVGGQGARYTEAFF TGTGCCAGCAGCGTAGGAGGACAGGGGGCGAGATACACTGAAGCTTTCTTT TRBJ1-1 - TRBV9 TRBD1
CASSLFRPSEAFF TGCGCCAGCAGCCTCTTTAGACCGTCTGAAGCTTTCTTT TRBJ1-1 once TRBV5-1 -
CASSYSRQAGGYTF TGTGCCAGCAGTTACTCCAGGCAAGCGGGGGGCTACACCTTC TRBJ1-2 - TRBV6-5 -
CASSRAGETYGYTF TGTGCCAGCAGCCGCGCAGGGGAAACCTATGGCTACACCTTC TRBJ1-2 few TRBV7-2 -
CASSQEVDPDTQYF TGTGCCAGCAGCCAAGAAGTTGACCCAGATACGCAGTATTTT TRBJ2-3 once TRBV4-2 -
CSVVAGGPNEQYF TGCAGCGTTGTGGCGGGAGGGCCGAACGAGCAGTACTTC TRBJ2-7 - TRBV29-1 TRBD2
CSVEVLAGARMARETQYF TGCAGCGTTGAAGTACTAGCGGGGGCCCGTATGGCACGAGAGACCCAGTACTTC TRBJ2-5 - TRBV29-1 TRBD2
CASSRTGPPNEKLFF TGTGCCAGCAGCCGCACAGGTCCTCCTAATGAAAAACTGTTTTTT TRBJ1-4 - TRBV6-5 -
CASRSRDRDGYTF TGTGCCAGCAGATCCCGGGACAGGGACGGCTACACCTTC TRBJ1-2 - TRBV6-1 TRBD1
CASSLPGESTGELFF TGTGCCAGCAGTTTACCGGGGGAGAGCACCGGGGAGCTGTTTTTT TRBJ2-2 - TRBV28 -
CASSQGQSRYTGELFF TGCGCCAGCAGCCAAGGACAGAGCCGGTACACCGGGGAGCTGTTTTTT TRBJ2-2 - TRBV4-1 -
CASSLSFTGELFF TGTGCCAGCAGCTTAAGCTTCACCGGGGAGCTGTTTTTT TRBJ2-2 few TRBV7-3 -
CASRTAYGASGELFF TGTGCCAGCCGCACTGCGTATGGGGCAAGCGGGGAGCTGTTTTTT TRBJ2-2 - TRBV19 -
CASSQVPVRGVYEQYF TGCGCCAGCAGCCAAGTCCCCGTGCGGGGGGTCTACGAGCAGTACTTC TRBJ2-7 - TRBV4-1 TRBD2
CATSGEAYEQFF TGTGCCACCAGCGGAGAAGCGTATGAGCAGTTCTTC TRBJ2-1 once TRBV15 -
CSVIDREYHYGYTF TGCAGCGTGATAGACAGGGAGTACCACTATGGCTACACCTTC TRBJ1-2 - TRBV29-1 TRBD1
CASSPSPSQRGSGNTIYF TGTGCCAGCAGCCCCTCACCCTCTCAGAGGGGATCTGGAAACACCATATATTTT TRBJ1-3 - TRBV9 -
CASSPGGVPNQPQHF TGTGCCAGCAGCCCTGGGGGGGTGCCCAATCAGCCCCAGCATTTT TRBJ1-5 - TRBV9 -
CASRDGSNYGYTF TGTGCCAGCAGGGACGGCTCAAACTATGGCTACACCTTC TRBJ1-2 once TRBV5-4 -
CASSLISNPSSYEQYF TGCGCCAGCAGCTTGATTTCTAACCCGAGCTCCTACGAGCAGTACTTC TRBJ2-7 - TRBV5-1 -
CASHPVGSYTDTQYF TGCGCCAGCCATCCCGTGGGGTCCTACACAGATACGCAGTATTTT TRBJ2-3 few TRBV5-1 -
CASSLGQGGSPLHF TGCGCCAGCAGCTTGGGTCAGGGTGGGTCACCCCTCCACTTT TRBJ1-6 - TRBV5-1 -
CASSTSVEETQYF TGTGCCAGCAGTACTAGCGTTGAAGAGACCCAGTACTTC TRBJ2-5 - TRBV2 TRBD2
CAWSKTAGWGSF TGTGCCTGGAGTAAGACAGCCGGGTGGGGCTCCTTC TRBJ1-2 - TRBV30 -
CASSLEGVGANVLTF TGTGCCAGCAGCTTGGAAGGGGTTGGGGCCAACGTCCTGACTTTC TRBJ2-6 - TRBV5-4 -